These T cell receptor beta chains were read from a single sample in a study of T-cell memory formation after mild COVID-19. TCRdb recomputed calls from the 5' RACE reads with MiXCR, one row per CDR3 protein. The sample has 300,000 to 400,000 distinct CDR3 sequences; around 30% are singletons. Sequencing input: PBMCs or a T cell subset sorted from them (not recorded which). The receptors originated from an adult woman who had mild COVID-19 (a few samples of this study predate the infection). Cell type and time point are not known. The CDR3 runs from the conserved cysteine through the conserved F or W. The order of the fields is D gene, J gene, V gene, clone size, CDR3 DNA, CDR3 protein. The D gene is left open where the match is weak. Clone size is given for some rows only: seen once, a few or many times, or a class if the clone is expanded.

>-|TRBJ2-7|TRBV29-1|few
TGCAGCGCCACAGGGATCCTGAGTGGTGAGCAGTACTTC
CSATGILSGEQYF
>-|TRBJ2-3|TRBV7-2|-
TGTGCCAGCAGCACAAGGGTACGGCAGTTCACAGATACGCAGTATTTT
CASSTRVRQFTDTQYF
>-|TRBJ2-2|TRBV5-1|few
TGCGCCAGCAGCTTACATTACACCGGGGAGCTGTTTTTT
CASSLHYTGELFF
>-|TRBJ2-1|TRBV6-6|-
TGTGCCAGCAGTTACTCGGGGGGTAAGGTGATCGAGCAGTTCTTC
CASSYSGGKVIEQFF
>TRBD2|TRBJ2-1|TRBV7-8|few
TGTGCCAGCCACCCGAAACAAGGACTAGCGGACTACAATGAGCAGTTCTTC
CASHPKQGLADYNEQFF
>TRBD2|TRBJ2-5|TRBV6-1|-
TGTGCCAGCAGTGAAGGGGTCCTAGCGGGGGTCCAAGAGACCCAGTACTTC
CASSEGVLAGVQETQYF
>-|TRBJ1-1|TRBV12-3/TRBV12-4|-
TGTGCCAGCAGTTTTGAGGGGAGGGCTTTCTTT
CASSFEGRAFF
>-|TRBJ2-5|TRBV7-2|many
TGTGCCAGCAGCTCTCAGGCGGGGGAGACCCAGTACTTC
CASSSQAGETQYF
>TRBD2|TRBJ2-2|TRBV7-2|-
TGTGCCAGCAGCCTAGCGGGGGCTCGTACCGGGGAGCTGTTTTTT
CASSLAGARTGELFF
>TRBD2|TRBJ2-5|TRBV12-3/TRBV12-4|few
TGTGCCAGCAGTATACAGCGGGGGGGCCTTGGAGGAGAGACCCAGTACTTC
CASSIQRGGLGGETQYF
>TRBD1|TRBJ2-2|TRBV2|-
TGTGCCAGCAGGGCCACAGGGGCGAACACCGGGGAGCTGTTTTTT
CASRATGANTGELFF
>TRBD2|TRBJ2-3|TRBV5-1|few
TGCGCCAGCAGCTTAGACGGGGGGGCCGCAGATACGCAGTATTTT
CASSLDGGAADTQYF
>-|TRBJ2-3|TRBV10-3|-
TGTGCCATCAGTGAGTCGGGGATCGAGCTAATAAGTTTT
CAISESGIELISF
>TRBD2|TRBJ2-5|TRBV7-9|few
TGTGCCAGCAGCACAAGCGCGGGAGCGAAGACCCAGTACTTC
CASSTSAGAKTQYF
>-|TRBJ1-4|TRBV20-1|-
TGCAGTGCTAGAGACAGGGGCACCAATGAAAAACTGTTTTTT
CSARDRGTNEKLFF
>TRBD2|TRBJ2-1|TRBV12-3/TRBV12-4|few
TGTGCCAGCAGTTTTCCCCTAGAGACTAGCGGGGGGGTTGGTTCCTACAATGAGCAGTTCTTC
CASSFPLETSGGVGSYNEQFF
>-|TRBJ1-1|TRBV9|few
TGTGCCAGCAGCGCACAGGGGAACACTGAAGCTTTCTTT
CASSAQGNTEAFF
>-|TRBJ1-1|TRBV7-9|-
TGTGCCAGCAGCTTACAAGAGGGCTTCGGTATGAACACTGAAGCTTTCTTT
CASSLQEGFGMNTEAFF
>TRBD2|TRBJ2-1|TRBV3-1|few
TGTGCCAGCAGCAGCCCAGCTCTGGCGGGGGGTTTAGATGAGCAGTTCTTC
CASSSPALAGGLDEQFF
>-|TRBJ1-1|TRBV24-1|-
TGTGCCACCCGCGACATAGGGGACACTGAAGCTTTCTTT
CATRDIGDTEAFF
>-|TRBJ2-7|TRBV30|-
TGTGCCTGGAGTACCCCCTACGAGCAGTACTTC
CAWSTPYEQYF
>-|TRBJ2-2|TRBV11-3|few
TGTGCCAGCAGCTTACCCGGAACCGGGGAGCTGTTTTTT
CASSLPGTGELFF
>-|TRBJ2-1|TRBV7-3|-
TGTGCCAGCAGCTTAGGAGTCAGGGGTCTTAGGAATGAGCAGTTCTTC
CASSLGVRGLRNEQFF
>TRBD1|TRBJ2-2|TRBV5-1|few
TGCGCCAGCAGCCATCCACAGGGGACCGGGGAGCTGTTTTTT
CASSHPQGTGELFF
>-|TRBJ2-3|TRBV21-1|-
TGTGCCAGCAGCAAAAATAGAGATACGCAGTATTTT
CASSKNRDTQYF
>TRBD2|TRBJ2-1|TRBV24-1|few
TGTGCCACCAGTGATTCCCTAGCGGGAGTGGGAGGGGATGGCTCCTACAATGAGCAGTTCTTC
CATSDSLAGVGGDGSYNEQFF
>-|TRBJ2-1|TRBV9|-
TGTGCCAGCAGCGTAGCTGACGGCGGCGGATTCTACAATGAGCAGTTCTTC
CASSVADGGGFYNEQFF
>-|TRBJ2-7|TRBV27|-
TGTGCCAGCAGCGAGACAAGCCCGGGAGAGCAGTACTTC
CASSETSPGEQYF
>-|TRBJ2-5|TRBV12-3/TRBV12-4|many
TGTGCCAGCAGTTTAGGATCCGGGAGTCCCTACCAAGAGACCCAGTACTTC
CASSLGSGSPYQETQYF
>-|TRBJ1-4|TRBV7-9|-
TGTGCCAGCAGCTTGGAGCCTCAGGAGAAAAAACTGTTTTTT
CASSLEPQEKKLFF
>TRBD1|TRBJ2-7|TRBV7-9|-
TGTGCCAGCAGCTTAGTATTGGGACAGGGGATTGGCGAGCAGTACTTC
CASSLVLGQGIGEQYF